This T cell receptor (beta chain) comes out of a study of CD8 T cells in Susac syndrome. Whole-study results and caveats: The study admitted that it had a relatively small number of individuals in its TCR sequencing and HLA analysis.

Between the trimmed V and J ends, which lost 7 bases and 7 bases, there was a span of 13 bases. Germline CDR1 reads LGHNA; CDR2 reads YNFKEQ. The length of the CDR3 is 12 residues. This clonotype was seen a single time. Its antigen is not identified. High-throughput TCR beta sequencing covered peripheral CD8+ and CD4+ T cells. Reverse transcription of roughly 0.5 to 1 ug RNA was performed with random hexamers. Multiplex PCR with immunoSEQ amplified the TCR beta CDR3 across 54 Vbeta and 13 Jbeta. TCRdb used MiXCR to reprocess the immunoSEQ multiplex PCR reads, holding one entry per CDR3 protein. The sample contains roughly 150,000 distinct CDR3 sequences, around 95% of which appear only once.

Sequenced: CD8+ T cells from PBMCs. This sequence was found in a human donor with multiple sclerosis. The rearrangement links TRBV4-2 to TRBJ1-1; D unresolved. The CDR3 region has the DNA TGTGCCAGCACTTCGGGCAAGGGTGAAGCTTTCTTT. Amino acids: CASTSGKGEAFF.